This T cell receptor (beta chain) was identified during a study of cytomegalovirus exposure and HLA in healthy donors. Vbeta (60) and Jbeta (13) primers were used in the PCR. Using immunoSEQ multiplex PCR, the repertoire was profiled, and TCRdb retains in-frame clones only, with some absent. In the table there are approximately 140,000 clones, around 79% of which are singletons. V gave up 4 bases and J gave up 4 bases, with 15 bases separating them. CDR3 length: 15 residues. The germline gives CDR1 SGHRS, CDR2 YFSETQ. Regarding this clone: As yet, its antigen is unknown. Other DNA sequences of this sample code for an identical CDR3.

Regarding the study as a whole: Most likely, a cluster of highly shared sequence variants arose as a sequencing artifact. Most CMV-associated TCR beta chains appeared HLA-restricted in a later analysis.

The clonotype comes from a man in his forties or fifties in good health and CMV-seropositive. This chain links TRBV5-1 with TRBJ1-5; D is perhaps TRBD1 (6 bases). The specimen was PBMCs. CDR3 sequence reads: CASSLTGLGNQPQHF. CDR3 DNA sequence: TGCGCCAGCAGCCTAACAGGGCTTGGGAATCAGCCCCAGCATTTT.